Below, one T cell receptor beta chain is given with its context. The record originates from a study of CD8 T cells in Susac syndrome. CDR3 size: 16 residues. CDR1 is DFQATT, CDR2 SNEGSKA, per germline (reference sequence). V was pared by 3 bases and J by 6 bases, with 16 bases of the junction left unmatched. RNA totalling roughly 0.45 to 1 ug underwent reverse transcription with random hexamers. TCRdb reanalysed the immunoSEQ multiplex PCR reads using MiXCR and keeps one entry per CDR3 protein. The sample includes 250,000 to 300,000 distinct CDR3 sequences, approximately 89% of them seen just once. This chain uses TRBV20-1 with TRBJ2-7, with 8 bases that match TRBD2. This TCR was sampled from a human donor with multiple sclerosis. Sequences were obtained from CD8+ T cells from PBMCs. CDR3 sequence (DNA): TGCAGTGCTAGCGGGAGGGCCTTGGCTGTCTTCCCCGAGCAGTACTTC. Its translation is CSASGRALAVFPEQYF.